The 5 T cell receptor beta chains listed next were all sequenced from one sample in a study of blood T cell repertoires in COVID-19. Measured with immunoSEQ multiplex PCR; TCRdb has only the in-frame clones, and not every one. The sample gives a few hundred thousand clones, about 90% of which show up once; about 1.8% is in the top ten. Material for sequencing was PBMCs or T cells enriched from blood (not recorded which). The receptors originated from a woman aged 18-29 years with acute COVID-19.

Here the CDR3 reads CASSQSRQTGNTIYF. The CDR3 DNA is TGTGCCAGCAGCCAATCGAGACAGACTGGAAACACCATATATTTT. The J gene is TRBJ1-3, the V gene TRBV16, with D perhaps TRBD1 (5 bases). Trimming stripped 0 bases from V and 2 bases from J, with 8 bases between. The CDR3 totals 15 residues. Germline CDR1 and CDR2: KGHSY and FQNENV.

The chain has TRBV4-2 and TRBJ2-1; D may be TRBD1 (6 bases). Per germline, CDR1 LGHNA and CDR2 YNFKEQ. The length of the CDR3 is 15 residues. Trimming stripped 2 bases from V and 8 bases from J, with 16 bases between. CDR3 in amino acids: CASSQRVQGIHEQFF. In DNA, the CDR3 is TGTGCCAGCAGCCAAAGAGTACAGGGTATCCATGAGCAGTTCTTC.

This chain connects TRBV21-1 to TRBJ1-6; the DNA was not compared with TRBD1, the D call given in the table. TRBV21-1 counts as a pseudogene. The CDR3 contains 14 residues. CDR3: CASKGRDTYSPLHF. The CDR3 DNA is TGTGCCAGCAAAGGCCGGGACACCTATTCACCCCTCCACTTT.

This clone has just a few counts. The J gene is TRBJ1-6, the V gene TRBV9, with 8 bases aligning to TRBD1. The CDR3 is 15 residues long. J lost 5 bases, V lost 7 bases, and 8 bases had no gene match. The germline gives CDR1 SGDLS, CDR2 YYNGEE. For the CDR3, the DNA is TGTGCCAGCGCCTCGACGGGACAGGATAATTCACCCCTCCACTTT. Translating it yields CASASTGQDNSPLHF.

J is TRBJ2-1 and V is TRBV6-2 or TRBV6-3; 15 nucleotides line up with TRBD2. Germline V gives CDR1 MNHEY, CDR2 SVGEGT. CDR3 length equals 16 residues. V lost 4 bases and J lost 10; bases outside the gene matches: 8. The CDR3 bases are TGTGCCAGCAGTTTCGGACTAGCGGGAGGGCAGGGGGAGCAGTTCTTC. As protein: CASSFGLAGGQGEQFF.